Sequencing of this T cell receptor (beta chain) was carried out in a study of T cell responses to AZD1222 COVID-19 vaccine. Study findings and constraints: The donors showed a predominance of white British ancestry and of females, with possible underestimation of clonal diversity. Repertoire sampling was restricted to post-peak T cell response timepoints.

Libraries were prepared by immunoSEQ multiplex PCR; TCRdb keeps only in-frame clonotypes and omits some of them. The sample has about 130,000 clones, roughly 82% seen once; the top ten hold over 4%. Germline V gene lookup returns CDR1 LGHDT and CDR2 YNNKEL (reference sequence). V gave up 3 bases and J gave up 5 bases, with 7 bases separating them. The CDR3 has 13 residues. As concerns this clone: The antigen is unknown.

The chain couples TRBV3-1 (or the pseudogene TRBV3-2) to TRBJ2-2; D might be TRBD2 (5 bases). The clonotype comes from an adult in good health. The material was peripheral blood, obtained on day 0 of AZD1222 vaccination. Here the CDR3 reads CASSHEGTGELFF. CDR3 nucleotide sequence: TGTGCCAGCAGCCATGAGGGAACCGGGGAGCTGTTTTTT.